Listed below are T cell receptor beta chains from one sample, sequenced in a study of early T cells in non-severe SARS-CoV-2 infection. TCRdb independently ran MiXCR on the 5' RACE reads; one entry per CDR3 protein. The table shows about 98,000 distinct CDR3 sequences, with roughly 14% occurring only once. The sequenced sample consisted of whole blood. The source of these receptors is an adult who was a healthcare worker with PCR-confirmed SARS-CoV-2 infection or an uninfected control (not recorded which). CDR3s include the opening cysteine and the closing phenylalanine or tryptophan. A D gene is named only where the DNA matches it firmly. A clone size is listed for some rows: how often the clone was seen (once, few, many), or a class if it is expanded.

cdr3_nt	cdr3_aa	v_call	j_call	d_call	clone_size
TGTGCCATCAGTGAAGGGCCTACAGGAAGCAATCAGCCCCAGCATTTT	CAISEGPTGSNQPQHF	TRBV10-3	TRBJ1-5	.	few
TGTGCCAGCACCGGAGAATACACCGGGGAGCTGTTTTTT	CASTGEYTGELFF	TRBV2	TRBJ2-2	.	.
TGTGCCACTGTCGGACTTTCTATGTATGAGCAGTTCTTC	CATVGLSMYEQFF	TRBV6-1	TRBJ2-1	.	many
TGTGCCAGCAGTTCTCCCCTGGGGGGCAATTCCAACACTGAAGCTTTCTTT	CASSSPLGGNSNTEAFF	TRBV28	TRBJ1-1	.	.
TGTGCCATCAGCAGAGCCCTAGCAGCTACAGATACGCAGTATTTT	CAISRALAATDTQYF	TRBV10-3	TRBJ2-3	.	few
TGTGCCAGCAGCAAAGAGCTGGGAGCAGATACGCAGTATTTT	CASSKELGADTQYF	TRBV2	TRBJ2-3	.	.
TGCGCCAGCAGCTTGGCCACCGGGACAGAGAACACTGAAGCTTTCTTT	CASSLATGTENTEAFF	TRBV5-1	TRBJ1-1	TRBD1	many
TGTGCCAGCAGCCGTAGGAAGCCGGGACAGGGGACTGGCTACACCTTC	CASSRRKPGQGTGYTF	TRBV6-6	TRBJ1-2	TRBD1	many
TGTGCCACCAGTGATCCGTCGGTGAACACCGGGGAGCTGTTTTTT	CATSDPSVNTGELFF	TRBV24-1	TRBJ2-2	.	many
TGTGCCAGCCTCGGGGGCGCGGGCAAGTTCTTC	CASLGGAGKFF	TRBV6-5	TRBJ2-1	.	.
TGTGCTAGTGGTTTGGCGGGTTCTCTGGACAATGAGCAGTTCTTC	CASGLAGSLDNEQFF	TRBV12-5	TRBJ2-1	.	.
TGCAGTGCTAGCCTCGGGACAGGAGGAAATTCACCCCTCCACTTT	CSASLGTGGNSPLHF	TRBV20-1	TRBJ1-6	TRBD1	.
TGTGCCACCAGCGGAGAGGGAGTAAGCGTCCGCTACAATGAGCAGTTCTTC	CATSGEGVSVRYNEQFF	TRBV15	TRBJ2-1	.	.
TGTGCCAGCAGGACACAAGGCACTGAAGCTTTCTTT	CASRTQGTEAFF	TRBV7-9	TRBJ1-1	.	many
TGCAGCGTTGGGGGACAGGGTATCACTGAAGCTTTCTTT	CSVGGQGITEAFF	TRBV29-1	TRBJ1-1	TRBD1	few
TGTGCCATCAGTGATCTTGATGAAGGGGAGCTGTTTTTT	CAISDLDEGELFF	TRBV10-3	TRBJ2-2	.	few
TGCAGTGCTAGTCTGTCAGGGGGAGATCAGCCCCAGCATTTT	CSASLSGGDQPQHF	TRBV20-1	TRBJ1-5	TRBD1	.
TGTGCCAGCAGTTTCGGTCCCGGGGAGCTGTTTTTT	CASSFGPGELFF	TRBV28	TRBJ2-2	.	.
TGTGCCAGCAGCGACAGAAACTACGAGCAGTACTTC	CASSDRNYEQYF	TRBV28	TRBJ2-7	.	few
TGTGCCTGGAGGGGCGGGAACACCGGGGAGCTGTTTTTT	CAWRGGNTGELFF	TRBV30	TRBJ2-2	.	many